Included here is one T cell receptor beta chain sequence, with context. This clonotype appeared many times. Its target antigen remains unknown. The input lacks base qualities; no much larger clone sits a single base away. V was cut back by 1 base and J by 9 bases, leaving a gap of 15 bases between them. From cysteine to phenylalanine, the CDR3 is 14 amino acids long. CDR3 DNA is the only sequence kept; it has 42 bases, read in frame from the first base. CDR1 and CDR2 (LGHDT, YNNKEL) derive from the germline V gene (reference sequence). The sample belongs to a study of human T cells and chemical hapten exposure (dated by TCRdb to about 2021). Study-level background: For sensitization, 2% DPC in acetone was applied to a 2 cm by 2 cm area of upper inner arm skin. Throughout the roughly 24-week study period, patients were also given weekly therapeutic DPC doses on the scalp. Patch testing was done on the upper back using Finn chambers containing 0.01% DPC, and results were scored after 6 days according to International Contact Dermatitis Research Group standards. The patient cohort, mostly female, included alopecia areata with under or over 50% scalp involvement, alopecia totalis and alopecia universalis. Libraries were pooled for sequencing, and variation in per-sample TCR yields was attributed mainly to small differences in library volumes within the pool. Peripheral blood TCR repertoire changes were tracked in vivo in alopecia patients during primary and secondary sensitization to the hapten diphenylcyclopropenone (DPC). Blood samples were taken from patients before sensitization (week 0) and at 2, 6 and about 24 weeks after DPC sensitization. About 30 alopecia patients provided blood for TCR sequencing at one to four time points (pre-sensitization, 2, 6 and 24 weeks).

Beyond this particular receptor, the publication reports: Repeated subsampling changed both the strength of the expansion versus patch-test correlation and the threshold at which that correlation became significant. Expanded TCRs formed significantly more large CDR3 similarity clusters than pre-sensitization or healthy control sets, consistent with antigen-driven responses. The number of PT1 expanded TCRs positively correlated with patch test score, significant at thresholds 8, 16 and 32 but not 4. Because every patient had alopecia, a presumed autoimmune disease, the patients' immune response might differ from that of healthy individuals. DPC sensitization did not change the number of TCRs with a frequency above 1 in 1000, and there was no evidence of changes in global repertoire structure.

The time point label of this sample denotes: pre-sensitization, week 0. What this sample's treatment or condition label stands for: therapeutic diphenylcyclopropenone sensitization with weekly scalp DPC. Blood at each patch-test visit was drawn before the patch test was applied. Eligible patients were aged 18 to 70, diagnosed with alopecia, deemed suitable for DPC therapy, and excluded if pregnant. Total RNA was extracted from unfractionated whole blood that had been collected in Tempus Blood RNA tubes. Library construction relied on RACE. The instrument was a NextSeq 500. During library preparation, unique molecular identifiers were attached to individual cDNA molecules so that TCRs could be counted in a quantitative, reproducible way. Each blood RNA sample was used to sequence both TCR alpha and TCR beta chains. From the authors' description of their analysis: Samples had a median of approximately 93,000 TCRs, with a range from roughly 20,000 to 690,600. The Decombinator software suite was used to annotate V, J and CDR3 in the TCR reads. Every sample was subsampled to the same number of TCRs (28,000) for the PS versus PT1 abundance plots. Expanded TCRs were defined as absent before sensitization and observed at least eight times at the 2-week time point. The raw public reads went through TCRdb reprocessing: fastp at Q25, MiXCR clone calling, in-frame beta chains kept. Each entry merges the rows of one CDR3 protein and shows their most common DNA and genes. TCRdb's processing, not the authors', yielded these V and J calls. A total of some 360,000 distinct CDR3 sequences appear in this sample, less than 6.5% of them only once. Around 2.6% of the sample belongs to the ten largest clones.

The sample in question was whole blood, obtained in connection with sensitization to the hapten diphenylcyclopropenone (DPC). In this chain, TRBV3-1 is recombined with TRBJ1-1, and the D gene may be TRBD1, 5 bases matching. This clonotype was sampled from a woman between 45 and 65 years old with alopecia areata. Some clones in this sample may be carry-over from other donors' samples. DNA sequence: TGTGCCAGCAGCCAAGTTGAAGGGAAGGGGCAAGCTTTCTTT. Its protein product is CASSQVEGKGQAFF.